These 26 T cell receptor beta chains were sequenced from one sample in a study of T cells after yellow fever vaccination. Via MiXCR, TCRdb re-called the 5' RACE reads, giving one row per CDR3 protein. The sample contains 150,000 to 200,000 distinct CDR3 sequences, approximately 6.2% of which appear only once. The sequencing here drew on CD4+ T cells sorted from PBMCs, taken on the day of the first yellow fever vaccination. These receptors all come from a man younger than 35 who received the YFV17D yellow fever vaccine.

This clonotype was observed many times. This chain connects TRBV7-6 to TRBJ2-6; D ambiguous. With 5 bases removed from V and 0 bases from J, the gap between germline ends came to 8 bases. The CDR3 loop spans 15 amino acids. The germline V gene encodes CDR1 SGHVS and CDR2 FNYEAQ. Here the CDR3 reads CASSLGFSGANVLTF. The CDR3, as DNA: TGTGCCAGCAGCCTGGGGTTCTCTGGGGCCAACGTCCTGACTTTC.

This clonotype was detected many times. The J gene is TRBJ2-2, the V gene TRBV6-5; D tentatively reads TRBD1 or TRBD2 (5 bases each). The CDR3 loop spans 15 amino acids. Trimming removed 6 bases from V and 1 base from J, with 12 bases in between. Germline CDR1 reads MNHEY; CDR2 reads SVGAGI. This chain's CDR3 is CASRGVGVNTGELFF. In nucleotides, the CDR3 is TGTGCCAGCAGAGGGGTGGGAGTGAACACCGGGGAGCTGTTTTTT.

This clonotype came up a few times. The chain is built from TRBV20-1 and TRBJ1-5; D gene uncertain. The CDR3 runs 12 residues. With 0 bases removed from V and 6 bases from J, the gap between germline ends came to 6 bases. The germline V gene encodes CDR1 DFQATT and CDR2 SNEGSKA (reference sequence). The CDR3 sequence is CSARDRVQPQHF. The CDR3 bases are TGCAGTGCTAGAGATAGGGTTCAGCCCCAGCATTTT.

This clonotype appeared many times. One end of the junction varies from germline; a read error may be responsible. The rearrangement joins TRBV5-1 to TRBJ2-5, with TRBD1 identical over 8 bases. In germline, CDR1 is SGHRS, CDR2 YFSETQ. The CDR3 runs to 14 residues. The CDR3 reads CASSSGQGQETQYF. The CDR3 DNA sequence: TGTGCCAGCAGCTCCGGACAGGGTCAAGAGACCCAGTACTTC.

The chain couples TRBV28 to TRBJ1-5, with D possibly being TRBD1 (5 bases). V was trimmed by 6 bases and J by 7 bases, leaving 16 bases between them. The CDR3 loop spans 14 amino acids. The germline V gene encodes CDR1 MDHEN and CDR2 SYDVKM. CDR3 protein: CASSLLGLVQPQHF. Here the CDR3 DNA reads TGTGCCAGCAGCCTCCTGGGACTAGTGCAGCCCCAGCATTTT.

In its sample, this clonotype was seen many times. This chain connects TRBV7-2 to TRBJ1-1; 7 nucleotides line up with TRBD1. Germline V gene sequence: CDR1 SGHTA, CDR2 FQGNSA. V lost 5 bases to trimming and J lost 0 bases; unmatched junction nucleotides: 6. This CDR3 has 15 amino acids. The CDR3 reads CASSPWTGLNTEAFF. The CDR3 DNA is TGTGCCAGCAGCCCCTGGACAGGCCTGAACACTGAAGCTTTCTTT.

This clonotype has just a few counts. The chain carries TRBV6-2 or TRBV6-3 and TRBJ2-1; D might be TRBD1 or TRBD2, each matching 5 bases. Germline loops: CDR1 MNHEY, CDR2 SVGEGT. V gave up 2 bases and J gave up 7 bases, with 6 bases separating them. CDR3 length: 12 residues. CDR3 bases: TGTGCCAGCAGTTACGGGGGAAATGAGCAGTTCTTC. Its translation: CASSYGGNEQFF.

This clonotype was seen a handful of times. This rearrangement joins TRBV5-1 to TRBJ2-5; TRBD1 is a possible D gene (5 bases). Germline V lookup: CDR1 SGHRS, CDR2 YFSETQ. V lost 6 bases and J 4 bases, leaving 16 bases between the germline ends. The CDR3 is made up of 14 amino acids. The CDR3 here is CASTLGGRGETQYF. The CDR3 nucleotides read TGCGCCAGCACCCTCGGCGGAAGGGGAGAGACCCAGTACTTC.

This clonotype was counted at least ten times. The chain has TRBV20-1 and TRBJ1-2; the D is unclear. V was shortened by 2 bases and J by 7 bases, with 14 bases between the two germline ends. This CDR3 spans 13 amino acids. Germline CDR1 and CDR2: DFQATT and SNEGSKA (reference sequence). CDR3 bases: TGCAGTGCTAGACAGGTGGGCTCCTCTGGCTACACCTTC. Residues: CSARQVGSSGYTF.

This clonotype appeared many times. V and J are TRBV24-1 and TRBJ2-3; 14 nucleotides align to TRBD2. V shed 7 bases, J shed 1 base, and the junction held 6 bases outside the gene matches. Germline V lookup: CDR1 KGHDR, CDR2 SFDVKD. The length of the CDR3 is 17 residues. Written as DNA, the CDR3 is TGTGCCACCAGCTTCGGACTAGCGGGGGGACGCACAGATACGCAGTATTTT. Its translation is CATSFGLAGGRTDTQYF.

This clonotype was detected many times. CDR3 DNA sequence: TGCGCCAGCAGCACCGGTCGTATTGGGGTGGAGACCCAGTACTTC. It specifies CASSTGRIGVETQYF. This chain connects TRBV5-1 to TRBJ2-5; D is unclear. CDR1 SGHRS and CDR2 YFSETQ come from the germline V gene. V gave up 4 bases and J gave up 5 bases, with 18 bases separating them. The CDR3 contains 15 residues.

The chain joins TRBV20-1 to TRBJ2-7, with 10 bases that match TRBD1. The ends lost 0 bases at V and 6 bases at J; junction bases unmatched: 14. The CDR3 is made up of 17 amino acids. Germline V gene sequence: CDR1 DFQATT, CDR2 SNEGSKA (reference sequence). The DNA for the CDR3 is TGCAGTGCTAGAGATATCCACACCGGGACAGGGGCTCTCGAGCAGTACTTC. Protein product: CSARDIHTGTGALEQYF.

The rearrangement uses TRBV7-2 and TRBJ2-7; D remains ambiguous. The V gene's germline CDR1 is SGHTA and CDR2 FQGNSA. CDR3 length: 13 residues. Deletions cut 1 base from V and 10 bases from J, with 14 bases between. The chain's CDR3 is CASSLGPEGLQYF. CDR3 sequence (DNA): TGTGCCAGCAGCTTAGGGCCTGAAGGATTACAGTACTTC. Together with reference TRBV7-2 and TRBJ2-7, the CDR3 gives the full variable domain: GAGVSQSPSNKVTEKGKDVELRCDPISGHTALYWYRQSLGQGLEFLIYFQGNSAPDKSGLPSDRFSAERTGGSVSTLTIQRTQQEDSAVYLCASSLGPEGLQYFGPGTRLTVT.

This clonotype was counted a few times. The chain carries TRBV10-3 and TRBJ2-5, with D possibly matching TRBD1 (7 bases). Germline V gene lookup returns CDR1 ENHRY and CDR2 SYGVKD. Trimming shortened V by 4 bases and J by 4 bases, and 16 bases separated the two germline ends. The CDR3 runs to 15 residues. As DNA, the CDR3 is TGTGCCATCAGTGTCCGAGGAGGGGGCCGAGAGACCCAGTACTTC. Amino acids: CAISVRGGGRETQYF.

The CDR3 DNA is TGTGCCAGCAGCTTAACGAAGGGTGGGGAGACCCAGTACTTC. Residues: CASSLTKGGETQYF. This chain joins TRBV7-9 and TRBJ2-5; D is ambiguous. V dropped 2 bases and J dropped 5 bases, with 12 bases sitting between them. This CDR3 contains 14 residues. Germline V lookup: CDR1 SEHNR, CDR2 FQNEAQ (reference sequence).

The V gene is TRBV5-5, the J gene TRBJ1-1, with no clear D. V was trimmed by 5 bases and J by 0 bases, leaving 11 bases between them. The CDR3 is 14 amino acids. The germline gives CDR1 SGHKS, CDR2 YYEKEE (reference sequence). CDR3 region: CASSRDGLNTEAFF. In DNA form, the CDR3 reads TGTGCCAGCAGTCGCGACGGATTGAACACTGAAGCTTTCTTT.

This clonotype was seen ten or more times. The J gene is TRBJ2-7, the V gene TRBV20-1; D is possibly TRBD1 or TRBD2 (5 bases each). The CDR3 contains 13 residues. V lost 5 bases and J lost 6, with 17 bases in between. In germline, CDR1 is DFQATT, CDR2 SNEGSKA (reference sequence). CDR3 DNA sequence: TGCAGTGCTTCCGGGACCCGGTCACGCGAGCAGTACTTC. Its protein is CSASGTRSREQYF.

This clonotype has just a few counts. The chain has TRBV19 and TRBJ1-2, with TRBD1 matching over 8 bases. Trimming at V came to 6 bases and at J to 6 bases, leaving 12 bases not matched to a gene. Germline V lookup: CDR1 LNHDA, CDR2 SQIVND (reference sequence). The CDR3 extends over 15 amino acids. The CDR3 here is CASSSDRGRRDGYTF. The DNA for the CDR3 is TGTGCCAGTAGCTCCGACAGGGGAAGGAGGGATGGCTACACCTTC.

Ten or more counts support this clonotype. The chain combines TRBV5-1 with TRBJ2-1; D may be TRBD1 (5 bases). Germline CDR1 SGHRS, CDR2 YFSETQ. The CDR3 is made up of 16 amino acids. V gave up 0 bases and J gave up 8 bases, with 18 bases separating them. CDR3 residues: CASSLVVTASPHEQFF. DNA of the CDR3: TGCGCCAGCAGCTTGGTAGTGACAGCATCCCCCCATGAGCAGTTCTTC.

This clonotype was seen repeatedly, ten times or more. The rearrangement links TRBV11-2 to TRBJ2-3; no clear D gene. This CDR3 region has 13 residues. V was trimmed by 7 bases and J by 6 bases, leaving 14 bases between them. In germline, CDR1 is SGHAT, CDR2 FQNNGV. CDR3 nucleotides: TGTGCCAGCACCAACCCGTTGGGGGATACGCAGTATTTT. Protein: CASTNPLGDTQYF.

This clonotype was counted ten times or more. CDR3 nucleotides: TGCAGTGCTAGCTCCCCGAGGGACAGGGAGTCTAGTGAGCAGTTCTTC. It specifies CSASSPRDRESSEQFF. The chain links TRBV20-1 to TRBJ2-1; 9 bases line up with TRBD1. The germline V gene encodes CDR1 DFQATT and CDR2 SNEGSKA (reference sequence). The CDR3 has 16 residues. The V segment lost 3 bases and the J segment 9 bases; nucleotides outside the gene matches: 15.

The sample holds many counts of this clonotype. V usage is TRBV5-6 and J usage is TRBJ2-5, with D possibly matching TRBD1 (5 bases). Germline V gene data show CDR1 as SGHDT and CDR2 as YYEEEE. The ends were cut back, 3 bases at V and 1 base at J, with 10 bases in the middle. The CDR3 sequence is 14 residues long. The chain's CDR3 is CASSSRTSQETQYF. The DNA of the CDR3 is TGTGCCAGCAGCTCGAGGACAAGCCAAGAGACCCAGTACTTC.

This clonotype has only a few counts. The chain combines TRBV7-3 with TRBJ2-1, with TRBD1 matching 8 bases. Germline trimming cut 5 bases from V and 8 bases from J; bases unmatched to any gene: 2. The germline V gene encodes CDR1 SGHTA and CDR2 FQGTGA. This CDR3 region has 12 residues. This chain's CDR3 is CASSRQGHEQFF. Here the CDR3 DNA reads TGTGCCAGCAGCCGACAGGGGCATGAGCAGTTCTTC.

This clonotype was seen repeatedly, ten times or more. The V call is TRBV5-4, the J call TRBJ2-1, with D maybe TRBD1 (6 bases). This CDR3 is 13 amino acids long. V lost 0 bases and J 8 bases, leaving 9 bases between the germline ends. The germline V gene encodes CDR1 SGHNT and CDR2 YYREEE (reference sequence). CDR3 in DNA: TGTGCCAGCAGCTTGGCCGCAGGGGATGAGCAGTTCTTC. It encodes CASSLAAGDEQFF. The complete variable domain, with remaining parts taken from reference TRBV5-4 and TRBJ2-1, reads ETGVTQSPTHLIKTRGQQVTLRCSSQSGHNTVSWYQQALGQGPQFIFQYYREEENGRGNFPPRFSGLQFPNYSSELNVNALELDDSALYLCASSLAAGDEQFFGPGTRLTVL.

This clonotype was counted many times. The V and J genes are TRBV24-1 and TRBJ2-3; no definite D call. Deletions cut 4 bases from V and 3 bases from J, with 13 bases between. CDR1 KGHDR and CDR2 SFDVKD come from the germline V gene. The CDR3 length is 15 residues. This chain's CDR3 is CATSDHGTGTDTQYF. DNA for the CDR3: TGTGCCACCAGTGACCACGGAACCGGGACAGATACGCAGTATTTT.

V usage is TRBV5-1 and J usage is TRBJ1-3; possible D gene TRBD1, 5 bases. V was trimmed by 2 bases and J by 6 bases, leaving 15 bases between them. The CDR3 totals 15 residues. Germline lookup yields CDR1 SGHRS and CDR2 YFSETQ. For the CDR3, the DNA is TGCGCCAGCAGCTTTGGGACCCCTCAAGAAAACACCATATATTTT. Translation gives CASSFGTPQENTIYF. The variable domain in full, with the rest retrieved from reference TRBV5-1 and TRBJ1-3, is KAGVTQTPRYLIKTRGQQVTLSCSPISGHRSVSWYQQTPGQGLQFLFEYFSETQRNKGNFPGRFSGRQFSNSRSEMNVSTLELGDSALYLCASSFGTPQENTIYFGEGSWLTVV.